Listed below are T cell receptor beta chains from one sample, sequenced in a study of CD8+ T cells in alopecia areata. Assay used: immunoSEQ multiplex PCR; TCRdb lists only in-frame clones, some missing. The sample yields about 250,000 clones, 60% seen once. Specimen: CD4+ T cells sorted from blood, collected at roughly week 53, from a patient treated with tofacitinib. These receptors all come from a human donor with alopecia areata. The CDR3 runs from the conserved cysteine through the conserved F or W. D genes are given only for firm matches. Part of the rows lack a size; the others show once, few, many or a class for expanded clones.

NA,TRBJ2-7,TRBV4-1,TRBD1,CASSQANAGGYEQYF,TGCGCCAGCAGCCAAGCTAATGCAGGGGGCTACGAGCAGTACTTC
NA,TRBJ1-1,TRBV6-5,NA,CASSSVGKAFF,TGTGCCAGCAGTTCAGTGGGGAAAGCTTTCTTT
NA,TRBJ2-2,TRBV5-1,NA,CASSLVDRFGELFF,TGCGCCAGCAGCTTGGTAGATCGGTTCGGGGAGCTGTTTTTT
few,TRBJ2-3,TRBV7-9,NA,CASSLGPERTDTQYF,TGTGCCAGCAGCTTAGGGCCAGAGCGCACAGATACGCAGTATTTT
NA,TRBJ1-2,TRBV4-1,TRBD1,CASRGGQGDHGYTF,TGCGCCAGCAGGGGGGGACAGGGCGATCATGGCTACACCTTC
NA,TRBJ2-5,TRBV6-5,TRBD2,CASSYGTSGSQETQYF,TGTGCCAGCAGTTACGGGACTAGCGGGAGCCAAGAGACCCAGTACTTC
NA,TRBJ2-6,TRBV5-1,NA,CASRDTGRANVLTF,TGCGCCAGCAGGGACACGGGCCGGGCCAACGTCCTGACTTTC
NA,TRBJ2-3,TRBV5-1,NA,CASSKRGPSGQDTQYF,TGCGCCAGCAGCAAACGGGGCCCATCCGGTCAAGATACGCAGTATTTT
NA,TRBJ2-5,TRBV30,TRBD2,CAWSLLGGGETQYF,TGTGCCTGGAGCCTCCTTGGGGGAGGGGAGACCCAGTACTTC
once,TRBJ1-2,TRBV29-1,NA,CSVAAYSTANGYTF,TGCAGCGTTGCAGCCTACAGTACGGCGAATGGCTACACCTTC
few,TRBJ2-1,TRBV25-1,NA,CASISDRPWDYNEQFF,TGTGCCAGCATTAGCGACAGGCCCTGGGACTACAATGAGCAGTTCTTC
few,TRBJ1-1,TRBV14,NA,CASSKYRVEAFF,TGTGCCAGCAGCAAATACAGGGTTGAAGCTTTCTTT
NA,TRBJ1-1,TRBV5-1,NA,CASSLEGLEGTTEAFF,TGCGCCAGCAGCTTGGAGGGCCTCGAGGGGACCACTGAAGCTTTCTTT
NA,TRBJ1-5,TRBV30,NA,CAWSVYGDQPQHF,TGTGCCTGGAGCGTCTACGGGGATCAGCCCCAGCATTTT
NA,TRBJ1-1,TRBV30,NA,CAWNTGRSLEAFF,TGTGCCTGGAACACAGGTCGATCACTTGAAGCTTTCTTT
NA,TRBJ2-3,TRBV29-1,NA,CSVEARRKTDTQYF,TGCAGCGTTGAAGCTCGGCGCAAGACAGATACGCAGTATTTT
NA,TRBJ2-3,TRBV6-5,NA,CASSYRIQATDTQYF,TGTGCCAGCAGTTACCGGATTCAGGCCACTGATACGCAGTATTTT
NA,TRBJ2-3,TRBV10-3,TRBD2,CAISGPLAGGATDTQYF,TGTGCCATCAGTGGCCCTTTAGCGGGGGGGGCCACAGATACGCAGTATTTT
NA,TRBJ1-2,TRBV30,NA,CALTLKTGFSGYTF,TGTGCCTTAACACTAAAGACAGGTTTCTCTGGCTACACCTTC
few,TRBJ2-5,TRBV5-4,TRBD2,CASSSGLAGSQETQYF,TGTGCCAGCAGCTCAGGACTAGCGGGGTCCCAAGAGACCCAGTACTTC